The clone carrying this T cell receptor beta chain showed up just a few times. A TCRbeta library incorporating unique molecular identifiers was prepared. One entry per CDR3 protein, called by TCRdb with MiXCR from the PCR reads. In the table there are about 230,000 distinct CDR3 sequences, around 12% of which are singletons. These data originate in a study of T-cell reconstitution after alpha-beta-depleted transplantation in children. CDR3 length: 12 residues. V shed 5 bases, J shed 5 bases, and the junction held 5 bases outside the gene matches. CDR1 DFQATT and CDR2 SNEGSKA come from the germline V gene (reference sequence).

The receptor comes from a human donor who donated a stem cell graft to a child with acute lymphoblastic leukemia. Sequences were derived from PBMCs from the stem cell graft donor, sampled from the stem cell graft. This sequence joins TRBV20-1 and TRBJ1-1, with TRBD1 matching over 7 bases. CDR3 sequence reads: CSALGQLTEAFF. CDR3 nucleotide sequence: TGCAGTGCTTTGGGACAGCTAACTGAAGCTTTCTTT.